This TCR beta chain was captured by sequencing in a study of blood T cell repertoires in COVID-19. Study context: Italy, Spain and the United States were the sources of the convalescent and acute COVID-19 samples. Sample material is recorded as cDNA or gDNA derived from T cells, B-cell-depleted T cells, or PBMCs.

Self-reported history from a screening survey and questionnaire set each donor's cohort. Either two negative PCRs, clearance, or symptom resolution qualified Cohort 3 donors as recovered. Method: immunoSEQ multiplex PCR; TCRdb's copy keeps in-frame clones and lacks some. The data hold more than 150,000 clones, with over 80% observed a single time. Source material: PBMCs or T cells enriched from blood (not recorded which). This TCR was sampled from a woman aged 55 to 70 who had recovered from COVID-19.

CDR3 in DNA: TGTGCCAGCAGCTTGGGGGGACTAGCGGGATTACTCTACGAGCAGTACTTC. Translation: CASSLGGLAGLLYEQYF. The J gene is TRBJ2-7, the V gene TRBV5-4, with 13 bases fitting TRBD2. Germline V gene sequence: CDR1 SGHNT, CDR2 YYREEE (reference sequence). V was clipped by 0 bases and J by 3 bases; unmatched bases: 6. CDR3 size: 17 residues.